Listed below are T cell receptor beta chains from one sample, sequenced in a study of CD8 T cells in Susac syndrome. TCRdb called the immunoSEQ multiplex PCR reads again in MiXCR, with one record for every CDR3 protein. The repertoire holds 95,000 to 150,000 distinct CDR3 sequences, with over 90% as singletons. The sequenced sample consisted of CD4+ T cells from PBMCs. The receptor set was obtained from a human donor with Susac syndrome. CDR3s include the opening cysteine and the closing phenylalanine or tryptophan. D genes are given only for firm matches. Rows give clone size only sometimes, using once, few, many, or a class for an expanded clone.

V gene: TRBV5-1
D gene: TRBD1
J gene: TRBJ2-5
clone size: -
CDR3 protein: CASSGQVLGETQYF
CDR3 DNA: TGCGCCAGCAGCGGACAGGTGCTTGGGGAGACCCAGTACTTC

V gene: TRBV5-4
D gene: TRBD2
J gene: TRBJ2-1
clone size: -
CDR3 protein: CASSPREVYNEQFF
CDR3 DNA: TGTGCCAGCAGCCCACGGGAGGTCTACAATGAGCAGTTCTTC

V gene: TRBV30
D gene: -
J gene: TRBJ2-5
clone size: few
CDR3 protein: CAWSVRVQETQYF
CDR3 DNA: TGTGCCTGGAGTGTACGTGTCCAAGAGACCCAGTACTTC

V gene: TRBV4-1
D gene: TRBD1
J gene: TRBJ1-3
clone size: -
CDR3 protein: CASSLTGEGGNTIYF
CDR3 DNA: TGCGCCAGCAGCCTCACAGGGGAAGGCGGAAACACCATATATTTT

V gene: TRBV5-6
D gene: TRBD2
J gene: TRBJ2-5
clone size: -
CDR3 protein: CASSLEPRGGETQYF
CDR3 DNA: TGTGCCAGCAGCTTGGAGCCGCGGGGGGGGGAGACCCAGTACTTC

V gene: TRBV14
D gene: TRBD1
J gene: TRBJ2-7
clone size: -
CDR3 protein: CASSQENRGRYEQYF
CDR3 DNA: TGTGCCAGCAGCCAAGAGAACAGGGGGCGTTACGAGCAGTACTTC

V gene: TRBV2
D gene: -
J gene: TRBJ2-7
clone size: -
CDR3 protein: CASSVQSYEQYF
CDR3 DNA: TGTGCCAGCAGCGTCCAGAGCTACGAGCAGTACTTC

V gene: TRBV5-6
D gene: TRBD1
J gene: TRBJ1-1
clone size: -
CDR3 protein: CASSFPRQGYTEAFF
CDR3 DNA: TGTGCCAGCAGCTTTCCGAGACAGGGGTACACTGAAGCTTTCTTT

V gene: TRBV29-1
D gene: TRBD1
J gene: TRBJ1-1
clone size: -
CDR3 protein: CSVSGGRGTEAFF
CDR3 DNA: TGCAGCGTATCAGGGGGTAGAGGCACTGAAGCTTTCTTT

V gene: TRBV20-1
D gene: -
J gene: TRBJ2-3
clone size: -
CDR3 protein: CSAPRWGDTQYF
CDR3 DNA: TGCAGTGCTCCCAGGTGGGGGGATACGCAGTATTTT

V gene: TRBV3-1
D gene: -
J gene: TRBJ2-7
clone size: -
CDR3 protein: CASSAYVYEQYF
CDR3 DNA: TGTGCCAGCAGCGCCTATGTATACGAGCAGTACTTC

V gene: TRBV20-1
D gene: -
J gene: TRBJ1-5
clone size: once
CDR3 protein: CSARAESIGNQPQHF
CDR3 DNA: TGCAGTGCTAGAGCAGAAAGCATCGGCAATCAGCCCCAGCATTTT

V gene: TRBV4-3
D gene: -
J gene: TRBJ1-1
clone size: -
CDR3 protein: CASSQVGGVNTEAFF
CDR3 DNA: TGCGCCAGCAGCCAAGTAGGAGGGGTGAACACTGAAGCTTTCTTT

V gene: TRBV7-8
D gene: -
J gene: TRBJ1-1
clone size: -
CDR3 protein: CASSLARAEAFF
CDR3 DNA: TGTGCCAGCAGCTTAGCGCGCGCTGAAGCTTTCTTT

V gene: TRBV20-1
D gene: -
J gene: TRBJ1-5
clone size: -
CDR3 protein: CSARDTGDQPQHF
CDR3 DNA: TGCAGTGCTAGAGATACAGGAGATCAGCCCCAGCATTTT

V gene: TRBV5-1
D gene: TRBD1
J gene: TRBJ2-7
clone size: once
CDR3 protein: CASSLGGQGVHEQYF
CDR3 DNA: TGCGCCAGCAGCTTGGGGGGACAGGGGGTCCACGAGCAGTACTTC

V gene: TRBV29-1
D gene: -
J gene: TRBJ2-2
clone size: -
CDR3 protein: CSVGAGDGGELFF
CDR3 DNA: TGCAGCGTTGGGGCAGGGGATGGCGGGGAGCTGTTTTTT

V gene: TRBV7-3
D gene: TRBD2
J gene: TRBJ2-3
clone size: -
CDR3 protein: CASSLQRGDTQYF
CDR3 DNA: TGTGCCAGCAGCCTGCAGCGGGGAGATACGCAGTATTTT

V gene: TRBV29-1
D gene: -
J gene: TRBJ2-5
clone size: -
CDR3 protein: CSDLDRNGETQYF
CDR3 DNA: TGCAGCGACTTGGACCGCAACGGGGAGACCCAGTACTTC

V gene: TRBV7-2
D gene: -
J gene: TRBJ1-5
clone size: -
CDR3 protein: CASSSSRQQPQHF
CDR3 DNA: TGTGCCAGCAGCTCTAGCAGGCAACAGCCCCAGCATTTT

V gene: TRBV29-1
D gene: -
J gene: TRBJ1-2
clone size: -
CDR3 protein: CSTLQGANYGYTF
CDR3 DNA: TGCAGCACACTCCAGGGAGCTAACTATGGCTACACCTTC

V gene: TRBV20-1
D gene: TRBD2
J gene: TRBJ2-1
clone size: -
CDR3 protein: CSASGGRSSYNEQFF
CDR3 DNA: TGCAGTGCTTCGGGGGGACGGAGCTCCTACAATGAGCAGTTCTTC

V gene: TRBV20-1
D gene: -
J gene: TRBJ1-1
clone size: -
CDR3 protein: CSVVSPATEAFF
CDR3 DNA: TGCAGTGTTGTTAGTCCCGCCACTGAAGCTTTCTTT

V gene: TRBV18
D gene: TRBD2
J gene: TRBJ2-5
clone size: -
CDR3 protein: CASSPPGGRGVYF
CDR3 DNA: TGTGCCAGCTCCCCTCCGGGGGGGCGTGGTGTTTACTTC

V gene: TRBV29-1
D gene: -
J gene: TRBJ2-6
clone size: -
CDR3 protein: CSVEDNQGGGANVLTF
CDR3 DNA: TGCAGCGTTGAAGATAACCAGGGCGGTGGGGCCAACGTCCTGACTTTC

V gene: TRBV30
D gene: -
J gene: TRBJ2-1
clone size: -
CDR3 protein: CAWNFYNEQFF
CDR3 DNA: TGTGCCTGGAACTTTTACAATGAGCAGTTCTTC

V gene: TRBV9
D gene: TRBD2
J gene: TRBJ2-3
clone size: -
CDR3 protein: CASSTLAGIGTDTQYF
CDR3 DNA: TGTGCCAGCAGCACCCTAGCGGGAATCGGCACAGATACGCAGTATTTT

V gene: TRBV5-1
D gene: -
J gene: TRBJ1-1
clone size: once
CDR3 protein: CASSPRGDVYTEAFF
CDR3 DNA: TGCGCCAGCAGCCCTAGGGGAGATGTTTACACTGAAGCTTTCTTT

V gene: TRBV27
D gene: -
J gene: TRBJ2-5
clone size: -
CDR3 protein: CASSLQGTLGETQYF
CDR3 DNA: TGTGCCAGCAGTTTACAAGGAACCCTGGGAGAGACCCAGTACTTC

V gene: TRBV6-5
D gene: -
J gene: TRBJ2-7
clone size: -
CDR3 protein: CASSYSFRTWEGGEQYF
CDR3 DNA: TGTGCCAGCAGTTACTCGTTTCGAACATGGGAGGGGGGAGAGCAGTACTTC

V gene: TRBV5-6
D gene: -
J gene: TRBJ2-7
clone size: -
CDR3 protein: CASSTRPLYEQYF
CDR3 DNA: TGTGCCAGCAGCACTCGGCCTCTCTACGAGCAGTACTTC

V gene: TRBV11-2
D gene: TRBD1
J gene: TRBJ2-5
clone size: few
CDR3 protein: CASSLVWDRAETQYF
CDR3 DNA: TGTGCCAGCAGCTTGGTCTGGGACAGGGCGGAGACCCAGTACTTC

V gene: TRBV7-8
D gene: -
J gene: TRBJ2-3
clone size: -
CDR3 protein: CASSPGQVTDTQYF
CDR3 DNA: TGTGCCAGCAGCCCCGGACAAGTCACAGATACGCAGTATTTT

V gene: TRBV29-1
D gene: -
J gene: TRBJ2-5
clone size: few
CDR3 protein: CSVEGAGETQYF
CDR3 DNA: TGCAGCGTTGAAGGGGCCGGAGAGACCCAGTACTTC

V gene: TRBV29-1
D gene: TRBD2
J gene: TRBJ2-3
clone size: -
CDR3 protein: CSVEDLAGESDTQYF
CDR3 DNA: TGCAGCGTTGAAGACCTAGCGGGAGAATCAGATACGCAGTATTTT

V gene: TRBV7-9
D gene: -
J gene: TRBJ2-5
clone size: -
CDR3 protein: CASSSQGGREETQYF
CDR3 DNA: TGTGCCAGCAGCTCTCAGGGGGGGAGAGAAGAGACCCAGTACTTC

V gene: TRBV28
D gene: TRBD2
J gene: TRBJ2-1
clone size: -
CDR3 protein: CASVISGRSSYNEQFF
CDR3 DNA: TGTGCCAGCGTGATTAGCGGGAGGAGCTCCTACAATGAGCAGTTCTTC

V gene: TRBV20-1
D gene: TRBD2
J gene: TRBJ2-1
clone size: -
CDR3 protein: CSARVAGGSHEQFF
CDR3 DNA: TGCAGTGCGAGGGTAGCGGGAGGCTCCCATGAGCAGTTCTTC

V gene: TRBV25-1
D gene: -
J gene: TRBJ1-2
clone size: -
CDR3 protein: CASSELGGIYGYTF
CDR3 DNA: TGTGCCAGCAGTGAATTGGGGGGGATCTATGGCTACACCTTC

V gene: TRBV20-1
D gene: TRBD2
J gene: TRBJ2-5
clone size: -
CDR3 protein: CSAWGGLAGQETQYF
CDR3 DNA: TGCAGTGCTTGGGGGGGACTAGCGGGACAAGAGACCCAGTACTTC

V gene: TRBV11-3
D gene: -
J gene: TRBJ2-1
clone size: -
CDR3 protein: CASSGNSSYNEQFF
CDR3 DNA: TGTGCCAGCAGCGGGAATAGCTCCTACAATGAGCAGTTCTTC

V gene: TRBV5-1
D gene: TRBD1
J gene: TRBJ1-1
clone size: -
CDR3 protein: CASRESQGASTEAFF
CDR3 DNA: TGCGCCAGCAGGGAGTCACAGGGGGCGAGCACTGAAGCTTTCTTT

V gene: TRBV24-1
D gene: -
J gene: TRBJ2-1
clone size: -
CDR3 protein: CATSDPGTREFF
CDR3 DNA: TGTGCCACCAGTGACCCCGGGACAAGAGAGTTCTTC

V gene: TRBV29-1
D gene: -
J gene: TRBJ2-3
clone size: -
CDR3 protein: CSVFPSSTDTQYF
CDR3 DNA: TGCAGCGTTTTTCCTTCGTCTACAGATACGCAGTATTTT

V gene: TRBV15
D gene: TRBD2
J gene: TRBJ2-1
clone size: -
CDR3 protein: CATSRRRTSGPGDEQFF
CDR3 DNA: TGTGCCACCAGCAGAAGAAGGACTAGCGGACCCGGCGATGAGCAGTTCTTC

V gene: TRBV5-4
D gene: TRBD1
J gene: TRBJ2-1
clone size: -
CDR3 protein: CASTPGQGSYNEQFF
CDR3 DNA: TGTGCCAGCACCCCGGGACAGGGTTCCTACAATGAGCAGTTCTTC

V gene: TRBV9
D gene: TRBD2
J gene: TRBJ2-5
clone size: -
CDR3 protein: CASSVTTSAKETQYF
CDR3 DNA: TGTGCCAGCAGCGTAACGACTAGCGCCAAAGAGACCCAGTACTTC

V gene: TRBV29-1
D gene: TRBD1
J gene: TRBJ2-1
clone size: -
CDR3 protein: CSAPRQGSSYNEQFF
CDR3 DNA: TGCAGCGCTCCCCGACAGGGGAGTTCCTACAATGAGCAGTTCTTC

V gene: TRBV30
D gene: -
J gene: TRBJ1-1
clone size: -
CDR3 protein: CAWSSTGTRTEAFF
CDR3 DNA: TGTGCCTGGAGTAGTACGGGAACTCGCACTGAAGCTTTCTTT

V gene: TRBV24-1
D gene: -
J gene: TRBJ2-2
clone size: -
CDR3 protein: CATGGTENTGELFF
CDR3 DNA: TGTGCCACCGGGGGGACAGAGAACACCGGGGAGCTGTTTTTT

V gene: TRBV15
D gene: -
J gene: TRBJ1-5
clone size: -
CDR3 protein: CATSRDARDSNQPQHF
CDR3 DNA: TGTGCCACCAGCAGAGATGCTAGGGATAGCAATCAGCCCCAGCATTTT

V gene: TRBV7-9
D gene: TRBD2
J gene: TRBJ2-1
clone size: -
CDR3 protein: CASSLGGGGYNEQFF
CDR3 DNA: TGTGCCAGCAGCTTAGGCGGGGGAGGCTACAATGAGCAGTTCTTC

V gene: TRBV12-3/TRBV12-4
D gene: -
J gene: TRBJ2-2
clone size: -
CDR3 protein: CASSFRVNTGELFF
CDR3 DNA: TGTGCCAGCAGTTTCAGGGTGAACACCGGGGAGCTGTTTTTT

V gene: TRBV7-2
D gene: -
J gene: TRBJ2-2
clone size: -
CDR3 protein: CASSLASITGELFF
CDR3 DNA: TGTGCCAGCAGCTTAGCGAGCATCACCGGGGAGCTGTTTTTT

V gene: TRBV25-1
D gene: -
J gene: TRBJ2-7
clone size: -
CDR3 protein: CASSDPNSYEQYF
CDR3 DNA: TGTGCCAGCAGTGACCCTAACTCCTACGAGCAGTACTTC